The clone carrying this TCR beta chain was recorded many times. Its target is not known. Building of the TCR beta libraries involved iRepertoire HTBI primers and Arm-PCR of CDR3 regions. In TCRdb, the multiplex PCR reads were re-called with MiXCR into one record per CDR3 protein. The top ten clones hold about 12% of a sample with around 430,000 distinct CDR3 sequences, 22% of them seen once. Time point here: persistent/refractory GD, antithyroid drugs over 5 years with positive TRAb. The TCR library was made from RNA that had been extracted from PBMCs in TRIzol. Each of the patients was recruited from an endocrinology department situated in Xi'an, China. This CDR3 spans 17 amino acids. Germline CDR1 is MNHGY and CDR2 is SVAAGI. V shed 3 bases and J 2 bases; nucleotides not matched to a gene: 11. This record comes from a study of regulatory T cells in long-lasting Graves disease. Findings and limits, study-wide: TCR diversity was lower in persistent than newly diagnosed Graves' disease. New patients shared around 980 public clonotypes, and persistent patients shared more, with 2,741.

The chain couples TRBV6-9 to TRBJ1-1, with 8 bases identical to TRBD1. Sample: peripheral blood mononuclear cells (PBMCs), taken when the disease was refractory, from a patient treated with antithyroid drugs. This receptor was taken from a female donor with Graves disease. CDR3 nucleotides: TGTGCCAGCAGTTACCCCCAAGGCCAGGGGGCCAACACTGAAGCTTTCTTT. This encodes CASSYPQGQGANTEAFF.